This paragraph reports one TCR beta chain. The data originate from a study of regulatory T cells in long-lasting Graves disease. Study background: Graves' patients who were just diagnosed had used antithyroid drugs for under 3 months.

Time point noted: newly diagnosed GD, antithyroid drugs for less than 3 months. TCR sequences were obtained from RNA taken from PBMCs. TCR beta libraries were built with iRepertoire HTBI primers and Arm-PCR of CDR3 regions. TCRdb ran MiXCR on the multiplex PCR reads and lists one entry per CDR3 protein. The table shows 300,000 to 400,000 distinct CDR3 sequences, with over 15% occurring only once. This CDR3 region has 12 residues. Trimming took off 8 bases at V and 2 bases at J, with 9 bases between the two ends. The germline CDR1 and CDR2 sequences are MNHNS and SASEGT. These data were also filed under a second study, of T cells in Graves' hyperthyroidism and ophthalmopathy. From that report: The HTBI set primed first-round TCR CDR3 RT-PCR.

The J gene is TRBJ1-2, the V gene TRBV6-1; no clear D. This TCR derives from a man aged 35 to 55 with Graves disease. The sample was peripheral blood mononuclear cells (PBMCs), taken at new diagnosis, from a patient treated with antithyroid drugs. CDR3 sequence reads: CASSGTNYGYTF. In nucleotides, the CDR3 is TGTGCCAGCTCCGGCACAAACTATGGCTACACCTTC.